Sequencing of this T cell receptor (beta chain) was carried out in a study of cytomegalovirus exposure and HLA in healthy donors. Study conclusions and caveats: Cytomegalovirus-associated TCR beta chains were listed, numbering under 200.

Comments on this clone: What it binds is unknown.

J lost 2 bases, V lost 2 bases, and 6 bases had no gene match. The germline gives CDR1 MDHEN, CDR2 SYDVKM. This CDR3 comprises 16 residues. Some clones are missing from TCRdb's copy, which holds only in-frame ones; the method was immunoSEQ multiplex PCR. The sample consists of tens of thousands of clones, about 94% of them appearing once. The origin of this receptor is a man aged 18-30 years in good health and CMV-seropositive. The chain has TRBV28 and TRBJ2-7, with 10 bases lining up with TRBD2. Sequenced: PBMCs. The CDR3 loop is CASSLDPLAGAYEQYF. The CDR3 DNA reads TGTGCCAGCAGTTTAGATCCCCTAGCGGGAGCCTACGAGCAGTACTTC.